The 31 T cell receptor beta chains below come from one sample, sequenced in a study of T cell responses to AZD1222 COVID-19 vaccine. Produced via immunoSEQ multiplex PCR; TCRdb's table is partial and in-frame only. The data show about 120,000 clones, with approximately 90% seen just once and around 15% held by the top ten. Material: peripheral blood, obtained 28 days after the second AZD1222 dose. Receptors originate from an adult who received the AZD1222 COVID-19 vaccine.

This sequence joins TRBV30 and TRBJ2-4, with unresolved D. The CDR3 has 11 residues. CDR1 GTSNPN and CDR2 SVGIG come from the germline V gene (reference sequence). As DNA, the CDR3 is TGTGCGGCAGACGCCAAAAACATTCAGTACTTC. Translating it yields CAADAKNIQYF.

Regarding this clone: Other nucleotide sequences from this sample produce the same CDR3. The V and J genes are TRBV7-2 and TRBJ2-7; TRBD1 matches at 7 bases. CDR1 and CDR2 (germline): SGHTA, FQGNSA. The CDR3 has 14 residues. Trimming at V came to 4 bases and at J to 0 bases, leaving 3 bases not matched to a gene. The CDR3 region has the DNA TGTGCCAGCAGCTCACAGGGGAGCTCCTACGAGCAGTACTTC. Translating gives CASSSQGSSYEQYF.

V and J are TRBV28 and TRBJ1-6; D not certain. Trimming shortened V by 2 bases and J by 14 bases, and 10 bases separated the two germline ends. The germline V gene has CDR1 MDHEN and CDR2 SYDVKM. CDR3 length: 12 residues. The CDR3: CASSLVYPALHF. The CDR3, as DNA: TGTGCCAGCAGTTTAGTTTACCCAGCCCTCCACTTT.

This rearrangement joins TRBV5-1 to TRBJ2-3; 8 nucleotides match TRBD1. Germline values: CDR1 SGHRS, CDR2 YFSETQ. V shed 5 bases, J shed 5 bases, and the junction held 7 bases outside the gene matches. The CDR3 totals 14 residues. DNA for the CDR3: TGCGCCAGCAGTCCAGGACAGGGCATAGATACGCAGTATTTT. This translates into CASSPGQGIDTQYF.

The CDR3 DNA reads TGTGCCAGCAGCCCCCTGAAGGGCGGGAGGCCGGACTACGAGCAGTACTTC. Its translation: CASSPLKGGRPDYEQYF. The chain recombines TRBV11-2 with TRBJ2-7, with 8 bases lining up with TRBD2. Germline V gene data show CDR1 as SGHAT and CDR2 as FQNNGV. V lost 5 bases to trimming and J lost 3 bases; unmatched junction nucleotides: 15. The CDR3 is 17 amino acids.

As DNA, the CDR3 is TGTGCCAGCAGCCAAGAGGATGGCCGGATGAATCAGCCCCAGCATTTT. Translated: CASSQEDGRMNQPQHF. This chain uses TRBV4-2 with TRBJ1-5; D uncertain. Germline CDR1 reads LGHNA; CDR2 reads YNFKEQ. Trimming pared 0 bases from V and 4 bases from J, leaving 13 bases between. This CDR3 is built from 16 residues.

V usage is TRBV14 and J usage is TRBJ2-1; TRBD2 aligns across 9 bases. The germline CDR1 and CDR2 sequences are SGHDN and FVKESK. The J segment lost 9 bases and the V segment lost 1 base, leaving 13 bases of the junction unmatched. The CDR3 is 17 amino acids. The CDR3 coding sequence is TGTGCCAGCAGCCAAGTAGCTGGACTAGCGTATGGTGGTGAGCAGTTCTTC. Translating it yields CASSQVAGLAYGGEQFF.

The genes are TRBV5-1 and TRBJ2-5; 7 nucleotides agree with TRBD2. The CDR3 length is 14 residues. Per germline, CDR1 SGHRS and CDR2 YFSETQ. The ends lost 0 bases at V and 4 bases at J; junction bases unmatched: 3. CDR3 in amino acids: CASSLVGRAETQYF. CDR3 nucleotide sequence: TGCGCCAGCAGCTTGGTGGGGAGGGCAGAGACCCAGTACTTC.

The CDR3 nucleotides are TGCGCCAGCAGCTTGTTCGGCCGGGGAGAGGAGACCCAGTACTTC. Amino acids: CASSLFGRGEETQYF. The V and J genes are TRBV5-1 and TRBJ2-5; possibly TRBD2 for D (5 bases). From germline, CDR1 is SGHRS and CDR2 YFSETQ. Between the trimmed V and J ends, which lost 1 base and 5 bases, there was a span of 15 bases. The CDR3 spans 15 residues.

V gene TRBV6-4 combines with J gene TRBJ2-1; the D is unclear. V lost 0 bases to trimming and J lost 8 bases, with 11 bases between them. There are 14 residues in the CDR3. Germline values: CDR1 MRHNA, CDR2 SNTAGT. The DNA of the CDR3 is TGTGCCAGCAGTGACTCACCGGGTATCGATGAGCAGTTCTTC. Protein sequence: CASSDSPGIDEQFF.

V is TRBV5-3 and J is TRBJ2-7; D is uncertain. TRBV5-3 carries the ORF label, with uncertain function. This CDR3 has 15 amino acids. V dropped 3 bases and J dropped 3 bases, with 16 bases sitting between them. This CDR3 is CARSSNLGRDYEQYF. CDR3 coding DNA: TGTGCCAGAAGCTCCAACCTGGGTAGGGACTACGAGCAGTACTTC.

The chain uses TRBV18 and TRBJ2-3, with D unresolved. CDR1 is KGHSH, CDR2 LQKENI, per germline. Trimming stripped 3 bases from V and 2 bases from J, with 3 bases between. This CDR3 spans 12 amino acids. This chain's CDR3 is CASSPDTDTQYF. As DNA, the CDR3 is TGTGCCAGCTCACCGGACACAGATACGCAGTATTTT.

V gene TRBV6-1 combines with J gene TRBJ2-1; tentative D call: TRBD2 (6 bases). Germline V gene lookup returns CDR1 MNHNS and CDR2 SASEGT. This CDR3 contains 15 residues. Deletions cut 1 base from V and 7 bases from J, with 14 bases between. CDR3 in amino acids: CASSEGGAIRNEQFF. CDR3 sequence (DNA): TGTGCCAGCAGTGAAGGCGGGGCAATAAGAAATGAGCAGTTCTTC.

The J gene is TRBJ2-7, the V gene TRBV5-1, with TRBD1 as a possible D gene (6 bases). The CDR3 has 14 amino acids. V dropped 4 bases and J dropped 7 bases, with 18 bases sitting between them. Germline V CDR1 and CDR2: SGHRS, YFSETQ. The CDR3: CASSLTGSPEEQYF. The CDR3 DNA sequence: TGCGCCAGCAGCCTAACAGGGTCCCCTGAGGAGCAGTACTTC.

The CDR3 DNA reads TGTGCCAGCAGTTACTCGGCTGGGGAGGTCTACGAGCAGTACTTC. This encodes CASSYSAGEVYEQYF. The chain employs TRBV6-5 and TRBJ2-7, with a weak D call TRBD2 (6 bases). The CDR3 is made up of 15 amino acids. Germline CDR1 and CDR2: MNHEY and SVGAGI. V was clipped by 0 bases and J by 3 bases, with 12 bases between them.

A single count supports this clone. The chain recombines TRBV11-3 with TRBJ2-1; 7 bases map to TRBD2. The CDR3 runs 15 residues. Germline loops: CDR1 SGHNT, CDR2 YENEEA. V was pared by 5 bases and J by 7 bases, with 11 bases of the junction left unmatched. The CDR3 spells CASSPNSVGGNEQFF. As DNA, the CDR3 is TGTGCCAGCAGCCCAAATTCGGTGGGGGGGAATGAGCAGTTCTTC.

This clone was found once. CDR3 sequence: CASSLSTSSLDEQYF. The CDR3 DNA sequence: TGCGCCAGCAGCCTATCGACATCCTCCCTCGACGAGCAGTACTTC. The chain carries TRBV5-1 and TRBJ2-7, with D uncertain. The CDR3 covers 15 residues. Per germline, CDR1 SGHRS and CDR2 YFSETQ. V lost 4 bases, J lost 5 bases, and 19 bases lay in between.

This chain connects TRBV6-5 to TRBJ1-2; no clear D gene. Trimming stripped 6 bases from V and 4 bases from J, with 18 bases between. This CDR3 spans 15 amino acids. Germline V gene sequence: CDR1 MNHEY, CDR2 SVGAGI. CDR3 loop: CASSSTISAGYGYTF. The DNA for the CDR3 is TGTGCCAGCAGCTCGACAATTTCCGCGGGCTATGGCTACACCTTC.

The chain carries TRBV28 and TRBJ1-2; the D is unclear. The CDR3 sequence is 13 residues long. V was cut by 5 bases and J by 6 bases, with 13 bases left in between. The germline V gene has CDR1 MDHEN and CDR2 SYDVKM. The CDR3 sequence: CASSPILLNGYTF. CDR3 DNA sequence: TGTGCCAGCAGTCCAATACTTTTAAATGGCTACACCTTC.

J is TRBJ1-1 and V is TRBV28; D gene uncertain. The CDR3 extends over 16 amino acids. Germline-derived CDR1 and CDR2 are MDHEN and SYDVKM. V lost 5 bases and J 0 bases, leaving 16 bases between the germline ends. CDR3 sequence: CASSPTQSSMNTEAFF. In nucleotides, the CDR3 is TGTGCCAGCAGTCCCACGCAGAGTTCAATGAACACTGAAGCTTTCTTT.

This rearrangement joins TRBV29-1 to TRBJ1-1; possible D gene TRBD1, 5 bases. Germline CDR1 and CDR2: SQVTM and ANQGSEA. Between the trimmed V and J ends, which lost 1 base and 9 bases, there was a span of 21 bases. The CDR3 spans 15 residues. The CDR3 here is CSVEAPQGGSMKAFF. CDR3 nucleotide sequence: TGCAGCGTTGAAGCCCCTCAGGGAGGATCGATGAAAGCTTTCTTT.

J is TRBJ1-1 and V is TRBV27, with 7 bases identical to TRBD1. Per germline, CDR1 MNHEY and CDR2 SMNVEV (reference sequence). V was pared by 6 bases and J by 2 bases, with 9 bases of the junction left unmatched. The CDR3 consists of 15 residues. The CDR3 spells CASSTRDRANTEAFF. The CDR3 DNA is TGTGCCAGCAGCACTCGGGACAGAGCAAACACTGAAGCTTTCTTT.

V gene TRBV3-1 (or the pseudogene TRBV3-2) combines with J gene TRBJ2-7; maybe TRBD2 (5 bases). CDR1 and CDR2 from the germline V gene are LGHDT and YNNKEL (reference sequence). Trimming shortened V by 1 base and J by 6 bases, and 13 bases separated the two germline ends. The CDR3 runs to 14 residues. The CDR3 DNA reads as TGTGCCAGCAGCCAAGCCCCGGGGAGAGGCGAGCAGTACTTC. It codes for CASSQAPGRGEQYF.

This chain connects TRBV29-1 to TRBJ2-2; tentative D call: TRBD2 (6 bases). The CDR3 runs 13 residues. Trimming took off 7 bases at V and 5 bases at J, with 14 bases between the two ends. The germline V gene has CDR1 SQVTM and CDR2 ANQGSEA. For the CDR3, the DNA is TGCAGCGGGGGAGGTGCGGAAACCGGGGAGCTGTTTTTT. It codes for CSGGGAETGELFF.

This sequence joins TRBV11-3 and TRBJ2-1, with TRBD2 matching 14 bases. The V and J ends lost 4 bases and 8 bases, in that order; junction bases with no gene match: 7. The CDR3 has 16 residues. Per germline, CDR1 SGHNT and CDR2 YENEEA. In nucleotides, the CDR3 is TGTGCCAGCAGCTCTCGGACTAGCGGGGGGAGCGATGAGCAGTTCTTC. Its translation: CASSSRTSGGSDEQFF.

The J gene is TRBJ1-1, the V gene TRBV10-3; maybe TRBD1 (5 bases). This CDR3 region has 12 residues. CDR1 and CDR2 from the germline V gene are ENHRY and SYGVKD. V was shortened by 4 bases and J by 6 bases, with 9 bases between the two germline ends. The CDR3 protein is CAISGGASEAFF. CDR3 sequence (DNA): TGTGCCATCAGTGGAGGGGCTTCTGAAGCTTTCTTT.

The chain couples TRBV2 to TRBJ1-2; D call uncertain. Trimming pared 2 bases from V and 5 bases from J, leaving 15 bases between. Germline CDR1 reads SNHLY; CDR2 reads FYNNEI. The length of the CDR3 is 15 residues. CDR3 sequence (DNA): TGTGCCAGCAGTGAAACTACGGGAGAACTATATGGCTACACCTTC. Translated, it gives CASSETTGELYGYTF. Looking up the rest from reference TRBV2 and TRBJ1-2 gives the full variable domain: EPEVTQTPSHQVTQMGQEVILRCVPISNHLYFYWYRQILGQKVEFLVSFYNNEISEKSEIFDDQFSVERPDGSNFTLKIRSTKLEDSAMYFCASSETTGELYGYTFGSGTRLTVV.

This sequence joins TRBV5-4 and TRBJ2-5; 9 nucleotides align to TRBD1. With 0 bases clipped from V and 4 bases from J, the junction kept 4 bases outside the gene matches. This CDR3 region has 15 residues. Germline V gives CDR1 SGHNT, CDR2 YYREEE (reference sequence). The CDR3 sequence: CASSLGGQGGETQYF. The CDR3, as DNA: TGTGCCAGCAGCTTGGGGGGACAGGGCGGAGAGACCCAGTACTTC.

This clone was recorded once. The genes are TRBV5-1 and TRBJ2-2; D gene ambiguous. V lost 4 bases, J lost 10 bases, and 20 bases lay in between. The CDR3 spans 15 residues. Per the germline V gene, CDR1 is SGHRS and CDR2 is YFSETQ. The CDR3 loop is CASSPGPPGYMELFF. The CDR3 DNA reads TGCGCCAGCAGCCCCGGTCCTCCCGGGTACATGGAGCTGTTTTTT.

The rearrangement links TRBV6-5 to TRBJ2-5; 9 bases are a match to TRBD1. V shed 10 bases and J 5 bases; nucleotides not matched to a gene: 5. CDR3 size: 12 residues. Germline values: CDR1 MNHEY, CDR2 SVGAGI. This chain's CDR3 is CATTGGSETQYF. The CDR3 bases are TGTGCCACCACAGGGGGCTCTGAGACCCAGTACTTC.

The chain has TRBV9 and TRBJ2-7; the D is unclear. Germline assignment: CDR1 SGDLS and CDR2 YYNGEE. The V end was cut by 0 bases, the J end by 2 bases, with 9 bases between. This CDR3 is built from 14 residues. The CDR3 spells CASSVGPAPYEQYF. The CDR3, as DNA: TGTGCCAGCAGCGTAGGACCGGCCCCCTACGAGCAGTACTTC.